These T cell receptor beta chains were read from a single sample in a study of identical twins. TCRdb reprocessed the 5' RACE reads via MiXCR and lists one record per CDR3 protein. The repertoire holds around 480,000 distinct CDR3 sequences, with approximately 15% as singletons. Separately, the same data were catalogued under a study of yellow fever vaccine responses in identical twins.

Sequencing was performed on CD4+ T cells sorted from blood. Receptor source: a woman between 18 and 29 years old in good health. The CDR3 runs from the conserved cysteine through the conserved F or W. D genes are given only for firm matches. For some rows the clone size is stated as once, few or many, or as a class when expanded; others skip it.

D	V	J	size	CDR3	DNA
.	TRBV28	TRBJ1-1	.	CASSGPGRTEAFF	TGTGCCAGCAGTGGGCCGGGGCGCACTGAAGCTTTCTTT
.	TRBV4-3	TRBJ2-1	many	CASSPDSSNEQFF	TGCGCCAGCAGCCCTGATTCCTCAAATGAGCAGTTCTTC
.	TRBV7-9	TRBJ1-2	.	CASSSLKHGNGYTF	TGTGCCAGCAGCTCTTTAAAACACGGAAATGGCTACACCTTC
.	TRBV12-3/TRBV12-4	TRBJ1-6	.	CASSPQVNSPLHF	TGTGCCAGCAGTCCACAAGTAAATTCACCCCTCCACTTT
TRBD2	TRBV11-2	TRBJ2-3	few	CASSFGLAGGSTDTQYF	TGTGCCAGCAGCTTCGGACTAGCGGGAGGTAGCACAGATACGCAGTATTTT
.	TRBV10-3	TRBJ2-3	few	CAISINRQGGTDTQYF	TGTGCCATCAGTATAAATCGACAGGGAGGAACAGATACGCAGTATTTT
TRBD1	TRBV20-1	TRBJ2-1	few	CSARLDRGNEQFF	TGCAGTGCTAGGTTAGACAGGGGTAATGAGCAGTTCTTC
TRBD2	TRBV5-8	TRBJ2-7	few	CASTGTSLTYEQYF	TGTGCCAGCACCGGGACTAGCTTAACCTACGAGCAGTACTTC
.	TRBV3-1	TRBJ1-2	.	CASSQDSGGLSGYGYTF	TGTGCCAGCAGCCAAGACTCGGGCGGCCTCAGCGGCTATGGCTACACCTTC
.	TRBV9	TRBJ2-1	.	CASSVEPVGLSNEQFF	TGTGCCAGCAGCGTCGAACCCGTGGGACTTAGCAATGAGCAGTTCTTC
TRBD1	TRBV7-9	TRBJ2-1	.	CASSITGTGKNEQFF	TGTGCCAGCAGCATAACCGGGACAGGGAAAAATGAGCAGTTCTTC
.	TRBV20-1	TRBJ2-1	many	CSAFLSLGVNEQFF	TGCAGTGCCTTTCTGTCCCTGGGGGTGAATGAGCAGTTCTTC
.	TRBV7-2	TRBJ2-5	.	CASSLALSGVGETQYF	TGTGCCAGCAGCTTAGCGCTGTCGGGGGTGGGAGAGACCCAGTACTTC
TRBD1	TRBV29-1	TRBJ1-5	few	CSVDAGGGQPQHF	TGCAGCGTTGACGCAGGGGGCGGACAGCCCCAGCATTTT
.	TRBV6-2/TRBV6-3	TRBJ2-5	few	CASSYSKGERETQYF	TGTGCCAGCAGTTACTCGAAAGGGGAACGAGAGACCCAGTACTTC
.	TRBV18	TRBJ2-7	.	CASSPTISYEQYF	TGTGCCAGCTCACCAACCATAAGCTACGAGCAGTACTTC
.	TRBV28	TRBJ1-3	.	CASNSQTAGNTIYF	TGTGCCAGCAATTCCCAAACAGCTGGAAACACCATATATTTT
.	TRBV6-2/TRBV6-3	TRBJ2-1	.	CASSSSRAYNEQFF	TGTGCCAGCAGTTCCTCTAGGGCCTACAATGAGCAGTTCTTC
TRBD2	TRBV20-1	TRBJ2-5	.	CSVGGGLETQYF	TGCAGTGTGGGGGGGGGTCTAGAGACCCAGTACTTC
TRBD2	TRBV7-2	TRBJ2-4	.	CASSSGLASMTKNIQYF	TGTGCCAGCAGCTCGGGACTAGCGAGTATGACCAAAAACATTCAGTACTTC
.	TRBV12-3/TRBV12-4	TRBJ2-3	.	CASSTRLSTDTQYF	TGTGCCAGCAGTACCAGGTTAAGCACAGATACGCAGTATTTT
.	TRBV2	TRBJ2-6	few	CASQGPGANVLTF	TGTGCCAGTCAAGGGCCTGGGGCCAACGTCCTGACTTTC
TRBD2	TRBV2	TRBJ2-1	many	CAGASGGADEQFF	TGTGCCGGAGCTAGCGGGGGGGCCGATGAGCAGTTCTTC
TRBD1	TRBV4-1	TRBJ1-1	.	CASRGQLKNTEAFF	TGCGCCAGCAGGGGACAGTTGAAGAACACTGAAGCTTTCTTT
.	TRBV5-6	TRBJ2-6	.	CASSRIITGPTIPGGANVLTF	TGTGCCAGCAGCCGTATAATAACGGGACCGACTATTCCTGGTGGGGCCAACGTCCTGACTTTC
.	TRBV29-1	TRBJ2-1	many	CSVGFGGFIYNEQFF	TGCAGCGTTGGTTTTGGGGGTTTTATCTACAATGAGCAGTTCTTC
TRBD1	TRBV28	TRBJ1-5	few	CASSLTGVNQPQHF	TGTGCCAGCAGCCTGACAGGGGTAAATCAGCCCCAGCATTTT